This is a list of T cell receptor beta chains from one sample in a study of metastatic and nonmetastatic thyroid tumors. TCRdb reanalyzed the PCR reads with MiXCR. The table has some 18,000 clones, approximately 40% seen once; the top ten hold roughly 24%. Sequenced sample: tumor tissue. The receptors were sampled from a female donor with papillary thyroid cancer or a benign thyroid nodule (not recorded which). Some clones in this sample may be carry-over from other donors' samples. The CDR3 runs from the conserved cysteine through the conserved F or W. The order of the fields is D gene, J gene, clone size, V gene, CDR3 DNA, CDR3 protein. D genes are given only for firm matches. Not every row has a clone size; where given, it reads once, few, many or a size class.

D gene: TRBD1; J gene: TRBJ1-3; clone size: NA; V gene: TRBV19; CDR3 DNA: TGTGCCAGTAGTTGGACAGGGACCTCTGGAAACACCATATATTTT; CDR3 protein: CASSWTGTSGNTIYF
D gene: NA; J gene: TRBJ2-3; clone size: few; V gene: TRBV6-2/TRBV6-3; CDR3 DNA: TGTGCCAGCAGGGCCGGTCTAGCGTCAGATACGCAGTATTTT; CDR3 protein: CASRAGLASDTQYF
D gene: TRBD2; J gene: TRBJ2-1; clone size: once; V gene: TRBV20-1; CDR3 DNA: TGCAGTGCTAGTATTCTGGGACTAGCGGGACGTGAGCAGTTCTTC; CDR3 protein: CSASILGLAGREQFF
D gene: TRBD2; J gene: TRBJ2-7; clone size: many; V gene: TRBV6-1; CDR3 DNA: TGTGCCAGCCGGGGGGGAGCCTACGAGCAGTACTTC; CDR3 protein: CASRGGAYEQYF
D gene: TRBD1; J gene: TRBJ1-5; clone size: NA; V gene: TRBV12-3/TRBV12-4; CDR3 DNA: TGTGCCAGCAGTCACAGGGGCCTTAATCAGCCCCAGCATTTT; CDR3 protein: CASSHRGLNQPQHF
D gene: TRBD2; J gene: TRBJ2-7; clone size: few; V gene: TRBV11-3; CDR3 DNA: TGTGCCAGCAGCTTAGGCGGGACTAGCCACCTCCTCGAGCAGTACTTC; CDR3 protein: CASSLGGTSHLLEQYF
D gene: NA; J gene: TRBJ1-4; clone size: NA; V gene: TRBV19; CDR3 DNA: TGTGCCAGTAGTATCGCAGGGAAACCGGAAAAACTGTTTTTT; CDR3 protein: CASSIAGKPEKLFF
D gene: NA; J gene: TRBJ1-4; clone size: once; V gene: TRBV3-1; CDR3 DNA: TGTGCCAGCAGCCAAGGGGAGGGACGGACCCCTAATGAAAAACTGTTTTTT; CDR3 protein: CASSQGEGRTPNEKLFF
D gene: NA; J gene: TRBJ1-2; clone size: NA; V gene: TRBV19; CDR3 DNA: TGTGCCAGTAGGTTGGACGAAACTAACTATGGCTACACCTTC; CDR3 protein: CASRLDETNYGYTF
D gene: NA; J gene: TRBJ1-5; clone size: few; V gene: TRBV15; CDR3 DNA: TGTGCCACCAGCAGGTCATCCGCTAATCAGCCCCAGCATTTT; CDR3 protein: CATSRSSANQPQHF
D gene: NA; J gene: TRBJ2-7; clone size: NA; V gene: TRBV6-1; CDR3 DNA: TGTGCCAGCAGTGAAGCGAGGTACGAGCAGTACTTC; CDR3 protein: CASSEARYEQYF
D gene: NA; J gene: TRBJ2-2; clone size: NA; V gene: TRBV7-9; CDR3 DNA: TGTGCCAGCAGCACATATGGGACAAACACCGGGGAGCTGTTTTTT; CDR3 protein: CASSTYGTNTGELFF
D gene: TRBD1; J gene: TRBJ2-1; clone size: NA; V gene: TRBV11-2; CDR3 DNA: TGTGCCAGCAGCCGCCGGGACAGGGTTTACAATGAGCAGTTCTTC; CDR3 protein: CASSRRDRVYNEQFF
D gene: NA; J gene: TRBJ2-1; clone size: NA; V gene: TRBV20-1; CDR3 DNA: TGCAGTGCTTTTAAGTTCAATGAGCAGTTCTTC; CDR3 protein: CSAFKFNEQFF
D gene: NA; J gene: TRBJ1-5; clone size: few; V gene: TRBV6-4; CDR3 DNA: TGTGCCAGTAAGGATGGCAATCAGCCCCAGCATTTT; CDR3 protein: CASKDGNQPQHF
D gene: TRBD1; J gene: TRBJ2-2; clone size: large; V gene: TRBV25-1; CDR3 DNA: TGTGCCAGCAGTGAACGACAGGGGGCGGGCGGGGAGCTGTTTTTT; CDR3 protein: CASSERQGAGGELFF
D gene: TRBD1; J gene: TRBJ1-2; clone size: few; V gene: TRBV6-1; CDR3 DNA: TGTGCCAGCAGTAACCCTCCGGGACAGGGGGGGGGCTACACCTTC; CDR3 protein: CASSNPPGQGGGYTF
D gene: NA; J gene: TRBJ2-6; clone size: NA; V gene: TRBV12-3/TRBV12-4; CDR3 DNA: TGTGCCAGCAGGAAGGATACTGGGGCCAACGTCCTGACTTTC; CDR3 protein: CASRKDTGANVLTF
D gene: TRBD1; J gene: TRBJ1-3; clone size: NA; V gene: TRBV30; CDR3 DNA: TGTGCCTGGAGTGTGACAGGGAGGAACACCATATATTTT; CDR3 protein: CAWSVTGRNTIYF
D gene: TRBD1; J gene: TRBJ2-3; clone size: NA; V gene: TRBV12-3/TRBV12-4; CDR3 DNA: TGTGCCAGCAGTAATGACAGGGCCCATACGCAGTATTTT; CDR3 protein: CASSNDRAHTQYF
D gene: NA; J gene: TRBJ1-2; clone size: NA; V gene: TRBV6-1; CDR3 DNA: TGTGCCAGCAGTACGGACAAATCCTATGGCTACACCTTC; CDR3 protein: CASSTDKSYGYTF
D gene: NA; J gene: TRBJ2-5; clone size: once; V gene: TRBV3-1; CDR3 DNA: TGTGCCAGCAGCCTCGGCCGGGAGACCCAGTACTTC; CDR3 protein: CASSLGRETQYF
D gene: NA; J gene: TRBJ2-1; clone size: once; V gene: TRBV11-2; CDR3 DNA: TGTGCCAGCAGCTACGATAGGGGGTCCTACAATGAGCAGTTCTTC; CDR3 protein: CASSYDRGSYNEQFF
D gene: TRBD1; J gene: TRBJ1-2; clone size: few; V gene: TRBV24-1; CDR3 DNA: TGTGCCACCAGTGACAGACAGGGGGCACGGGGCTACACCTTC; CDR3 protein: CATSDRQGARGYTF
D gene: TRBD1; J gene: TRBJ1-1; clone size: few; V gene: TRBV6-1; CDR3 DNA: TGTGCCAGCAGTCCCAGGGGGCGGACTGAAGCTTTCTTT; CDR3 protein: CASSPRGRTEAFF
D gene: NA; J gene: TRBJ1-3; clone size: NA; V gene: TRBV7-9; CDR3 DNA: TGTGCCAGCAGCCGAGGGAACAGGGCGTCAGACACCATATATTTT; CDR3 protein: CASSRGNRASDTIYF
D gene: NA; J gene: TRBJ1-6; clone size: NA; V gene: TRBV7-2; CDR3 DNA: TGTGCCAGCAGCTTAGCCAGGGGTGGTCATTCACCCCTCCACTTT; CDR3 protein: CASSLARGGHSPLHF
D gene: TRBD2; J gene: TRBJ2-7; clone size: many; V gene: TRBV9; CDR3 DNA: TGTGCCAGCAGCGGTGCCAAGGGCGGGAGTTACGAGCAGTACTTC; CDR3 protein: CASSGAKGGSYEQYF
D gene: NA; J gene: TRBJ2-6; clone size: NA; V gene: TRBV7-2; CDR3 DNA: TGTGCCAGCAGTTCGGTCTCTGGGGCCAACGTCCTGACTTTC; CDR3 protein: CASSSVSGANVLTF
D gene: NA; J gene: TRBJ1-6; clone size: few; V gene: TRBV11-2; CDR3 DNA: TGTGCCAGCAGCTTCCTCGGGCAGCGCTCCTATAATTCACCCCTCCACTTT; CDR3 protein: CASSFLGQRSYNSPLHF
D gene: TRBD1; J gene: TRBJ1-2; clone size: NA; V gene: TRBV20-1; CDR3 DNA: TGCAGTGGTCGACAGGGTGGAGGCGAGGTCTATGGCTACACCTTC; CDR3 protein: CSGRQGGGEVYGYTF
D gene: NA; J gene: TRBJ1-4; clone size: NA; V gene: TRBV4-3; CDR3 DNA: TGCGCCAGCAGCCAAGATCGGGGGGTGAGGAATGAAAAACTGTTTTTT; CDR3 protein: CASSQDRGVRNEKLFF
D gene: NA; J gene: TRBJ1-2; clone size: NA; V gene: TRBV19; CDR3 DNA: TGTGCCAGTAGTTCCGGCCCGAAAGCTAACTATGGCTACACCTTC; CDR3 protein: CASSSGPKANYGYTF
D gene: NA; J gene: TRBJ1-3; clone size: NA; V gene: TRBV13; CDR3 DNA: TGTGCCAGCAGCTTAGGCCGGGGAAACACCATATATTTT; CDR3 protein: CASSLGRGNTIYF
D gene: TRBD1; J gene: TRBJ1-6; clone size: few; V gene: TRBV12-3/TRBV12-4; CDR3 DNA: TGTGCCAGCAGTACCGAGACAGGGGGGACATCACCCCTCCACTTT; CDR3 protein: CASSTETGGTSPLHF
D gene: NA; J gene: TRBJ1-6; clone size: NA; V gene: TRBV4-1; CDR3 DNA: TGCGCCAGCAGCTCACAGGTTGCCGGCTCACCCCTCCACTTT; CDR3 protein: CASSSQVAGSPLHF